The 28 T cell receptor beta chains below all came from one sample that was sequenced in a study of T cells in women clearing cervical HPV infection. Assay used: immunoSEQ multiplex PCR; TCRdb lists only in-frame clones, some missing. Seen in this sample are some 32,000 clones; the ten most common clones hold 2.5% to 3.5%. The sequencing input was blood buffy coat. All receptors derive from a woman between 18 and 70 years old with a cervical HPV16 infection that either progressed to CIN3+ or cleared (not recorded which).

Worth noting for this clone: From the germline J gene comes the end of the CDR3, since the read stops 3 residues before it. The chain employs TRBV11-2 and TRBJ2-3; 7 nucleotides align to TRBD1. The junction had 5 bases not matched to a gene; V was cut back by 0 bases and J by 5 bases. The CDR3 is 15 residues long. Germline V lookup: CDR1 SGHAT, CDR2 FQNNGV. CDR3 DNA, as far as it was read: TGTGCCAGCAGCTTAGATCAGACAGGGAAAGATACG. It specifies CASSLDQTGKDT. Given in full, the CDR3 is CASSLDQTGKDTQYF.

A remark on this clone: The CDR3 is cut off 3 residues early in the read; its end comes from the germline J gene. V gene TRBV19 combines with J gene TRBJ2-3; perhaps TRBD1 as D (6 bases). The germline V gene encodes CDR1 LNHDA and CDR2 SQIVND (reference sequence). The CDR3 sequence is 13 residues long. The DNA read from the CDR3 is TGTGCCAGTAGTATAACAGGGTGGGAGACG. The encoded protein is CASSITGWET. The whole CDR3 protein reads CASSITGWETQYF.

Concerning this clone itself: The read terminates 3 residues ahead of where the CDR3 ends, so the germline J gene completes it. The chain couples TRBV6-1 to TRBJ1-6; the match to TRBD1 covers 7 bases. The germline V gene encodes CDR1 MNHNS and CDR2 SASEGT. J lost 9 bases, V lost 10 bases, and 9 bases had no gene match. The CDR3 has 13 residues. CDR3 DNA (partial): TGTGCCACCCGTGACAGGGTAGGTTCACCC. Translated: CATRDRVGSP. The whole CDR3 protein reads CATRDRVGSPLHF.

A remark on this clone: The CDR3 end lies 3 residues beyond the end of the read and is filled in from the germline J gene. J is TRBJ1-2 and V is TRBV19; D possibly corresponds to TRBD1 (6 bases). The CDR3 has 12 amino acids. Germline assignment: CDR1 LNHDA and CDR2 SQIVND (reference sequence). Here the CDR3 reads CASSYREESYTF. The CDR3 DNA, read in part, is TGTGCCAGTAGTTACAGGGAGGAGAGC. The full variable domain, rest sourced from reference TRBV19 and TRBJ1-2, is DGGITQSPKYLFRKEGQNVTLSCEQNLNHDAMYWYRQDPGQGLRLIYYSQIVNDFQKGDIAEGYSVSREKKESFPLTVTSAQKNPTAFYLCASSYREESYTFGSGTRLTVV.

Concerning this clone: The CDR3 end is not reached by the read, which stops 3 residues before it; the germline J gene fills it in. This rearrangement joins TRBV7-2 to TRBJ2-5, with D perhaps given as TRBD1 or TRBD2 (5 bases each). Per the germline V gene, CDR1 is SGHTA and CDR2 is FQGNSA. CDR3 length equals 15 residues. The V gene lost 5 bases and the J gene lost 1 base, with 14 bases spanning the gap. CDR3 region: CASSPRREFQETQYF. CDR3 DNA (partial): TGTGCCAGCAGCCCTCGCAGGGAGTTCCAAGAGACC. Supplemented by reference TRBV7-2 and TRBJ2-5, the full variable domain reads GAGVSQSPSNKVTEKGKDVELRCDPISGHTALYWYRQSLGQGLEFLIYFQGNSAPDKSGLPSDRFSAERTGGSVSTLTIQRTQQEDSAVYLCASSPRREFQETQYFGPGTRLLVL.

As regards this clone: The read halts 3 residues ahead of the CDR3 end, with the missing end drawn from the germline J gene. The rearrangement links TRBV7-9 to TRBJ2-3; the match to TRBD2 covers 8 bases. Germline V lookup: CDR1 SEHNR, CDR2 FQNEAQ (reference sequence). The CDR3 runs 14 residues. The CDR3 sequence: CASSHPGGYETQYF. The CDR3 bases that were read are TGTGCCAGCAGCCACCCGGGGGGGTACGAGACG. Full variable domain (remainder filled in from reference TRBV7-9 and TRBJ2-3): DTGVSQNPRHKITKRGQNVTFRCDPISEHNRLYWYRQTLGQGPEFLTYFQNEAQLEKSRLLSDRFSAERPKGSFSTLEIQRTEQGDSAMYLCASSHPGGYETQYFGPGTRLTVL.

Turning to this clone: The read stops 3 residues short of the end of the CDR3; the missing end is completed from the germline J gene. This chain uses TRBV29-1 with TRBJ2-3; 7 nucleotides align to TRBD2. The CDR3 consists of 14 residues. Germline V CDR1 and CDR2: SQVTM, ANQGSEA. After removal of 4 bases from V and 0 bases from J, the junction contained 4 bases not matched to a gene. The CDR3 DNA, read in part, is TGCAGCGTTGCCCAGGGAGGGAGCACAGATACG. Translation: CSVAQGGSTDT. The whole CDR3 protein reads CSVAQGGSTDTQYF.

On this clone: The read terminates 3 residues before the CDR3 end, so the remaining end is supplied by the germline J gene. V is TRBV14 and J is TRBJ2-7; 9 bases line up with TRBD1. The germline gives CDR1 SGHDN, CDR2 FVKESK. Trimming took 4 bases from V and 6 from J; bases not matched to a gene: 7. CDR3 length: 14 residues. The chain's CDR3 is CASSPSYRGREQYF. CDR3 bases read: TGTGCCAGCAGCCCTAGTTACAGGGGGCGCGAG.

The CDR3 is CASTSQGNYGQYF. Incomplete CDR3 DNA: TGTGCCAGCACTTCCCAGGGGAACTATGGT. The rearrangement uses TRBV2 and TRBJ2-4; possibly TRBD1 for D (6 bases). The sequenced fragment ends 3 residues before the CDR3 boundary, so the rest is inferred from the germline J gene. Germline V CDR1 and CDR2: SNHLY, FYNNEI. This CDR3 has 13 amino acids.

A note on this clone: The DNA ends 3 residues before the CDR3 does, and the rest of the CDR3 is filled in from the germline J gene. The chain has TRBV5-6 and TRBJ2-3; D is unresolved. The CDR3 covers 15 residues. CDR1 is SGHDT, CDR2 YYEEEE, per germline. V was cut by 0 bases and J by 5 bases, with 13 bases left in between. CDR3 DNA, as far as it was read: TGTGCCAGCAGCTTGGCTCTAGGCAGTCAAGATACG. Its translation: CASSLALGSQDT. Given in full, the CDR3 is CASSLALGSQDTQYF.

As concerns this clone: The read comes to an end 3 residues before the CDR3 does, leaving the germline J gene to fill in the end. The V gene is TRBV30, the J gene TRBJ2-2; 9 bases align to TRBD2. Trimming cost V 0 bases and J 3 bases; bases outside gene matches: 8. This CDR3 region has 17 residues. Germline V gene lookup returns CDR1 GTSNPN and CDR2 SVGIG (reference sequence). The sequenced CDR3 bases are TGTGCCTGGAGTGTATGGCCTAGCGGGACCGACACCGGGGAG. Protein: CAWSVWPSGTDTGE. The entire CDR3 is CAWSVWPSGTDTGELFF.

Note on this clone: The read ends 3 residues shy of where the CDR3 ends; the end is completed using the germline J gene. The chain employs TRBV20-1 and TRBJ2-1; 9 bases map to TRBD2. The J segment lost 5 bases and the V segment lost 2 bases, leaving 7 bases of the junction unmatched. This CDR3 is 15 amino acids long. Germline lookup yields CDR1 DFQATT and CDR2 SNEGSKA (reference sequence). CDR3 amino acids: CSARPGLARNNEQFF. The part of the CDR3 DNA that was read is TGCAGTGCTAGACCCGGACTAGCGAGGAACAATGAG.

This clone registers medium-sized (0.01 to 0.1%) by frequency. The read comes to an end 3 residues before the CDR3 does, leaving the germline J gene to fill in the end. The rearrangement uses TRBV19 and TRBJ2-4; 8 bases are a match to TRBD2. The CDR3 is 14 amino acids. Germline V gene data show CDR1 as LNHDA and CDR2 as SQIVND (reference sequence). With V trimmed by 7 bases and J by 4 bases, 6 bases remained unmatched. CDR3 DNA, as far as it was read: TGTGCCAGTAAAAGCGGGGGAGGGAAAAACATT. It encodes CASKSGGGKNI. From start to end, the CDR3 is CASKSGGGKNIQYF.

As concerns this clone: Sequencing ends 3 residues short of the CDR3 end; the germline J gene provides the rest. The V call is TRBV7-6, the J call TRBJ2-4, with TRBD1 matching over 7 bases. The CDR3 has 13 amino acids. Germline V gene lookup returns CDR1 SGHVS and CDR2 FNYEAQ. CDR3 sequence: CASSQTGIYGQYF. The part of the CDR3 DNA that was read is TGTGCCAGCAGCCAGACAGGGATCTATGGT.

Remarks on this clone: The read terminates 3 residues ahead of where the CDR3 ends, so the germline J gene completes it. V gene TRBV5-1 combines with J gene TRBJ2-3; a weak D match, TRBD2 (6 bases). Trimming removed 4 bases at V and 0 bases at J, with 12 bases between. CDR1 and CDR2 from the germline V gene are SGHRS and YFSETQ. The CDR3 runs 15 residues. The sequenced CDR3 bases are TGCGCCAGCAGCCCGGGGCGGGGAAGCACAGATACG. Protein product: CASSPGRGSTDT. The whole CDR3 sequence reads CASSPGRGSTDTQYF.

Concerning this clone itself: The CDR3 extends 3 residues past the end of the read, so its final part is completed from the germline J gene. The chain combines TRBV6-1 with TRBJ2-7, with a tentative D call TRBD1 (7 bases). CDR3 length equals 13 residues. CDR1 is MNHNS and CDR2 is SASEGT in the germline V gene. The V end lost 4 bases, the J end lost 6 bases, and 13 bases lay between the germline ends. The CDR3 DNA, read in part, is TGTGCCAGCAGTGGACTAGGGGGCTCCGAG. Residues: CASSGLGGSE. The entire CDR3 protein is CASSGLGGSEQYF.

As concerns this clone: Read sequence stops 3 residues before the CDR3 end, and the germline J gene provides the missing end. The chain uses TRBV20-1 and TRBJ1-4; D might be TRBD1 (5 bases). The CDR3 has 14 residues. Per germline, CDR1 DFQATT and CDR2 SNEGSKA (reference sequence). V was clipped by 4 bases and J by 6 bases, with 15 bases between them. The DNA read from the CDR3 is TGCAGTGCTATAGCAGGGCTTTCTGATGAAAAA. Protein sequence: CSAIAGLSDEK. The whole CDR3 is CSAIAGLSDEKLFF.

Turning to this clone: The sequence runs out 3 residues before the end of the CDR3; the remainder is reconstructed from the germline J gene. The chain couples TRBV18 to TRBJ1-3; D is unclear. Germline V gene data show CDR1 as KGHSH and CDR2 as LQKENI. CDR3 size: 14 residues. With 3 bases removed from V and 2 bases from J, the gap between germline ends came to 8 bases. The CDR3 region is CASSPSGAGNTIYF. Incomplete CDR3 DNA: TGTGCCAGCTCACCTTCCGGGGCTGGAAACACC.

Remarks on this clone: The CDR3 end lies 3 residues beyond the end of the read and is filled in from the germline J gene. This chain joins TRBV7-9 and TRBJ1-2; 8 bases are shared with TRBD1. Losses at the gene ends were 7 bases for V and 4 bases for J; bases not matched to a gene: 8. This CDR3 is 14 amino acids long. Germline lookup yields CDR1 SEHNR and CDR2 FQNEAQ (reference sequence). The DNA read from the CDR3 is TGTGCCAGCACTGCGCAGGGGGCGTCCTATGGC. Translation: CASTAQGASYG. The full CDR3 is CASTAQGASYGYTF.

Notes on this clone: The read terminates 3 residues ahead of where the CDR3 ends, so the germline J gene completes it. The chain couples TRBV18 to TRBJ1-1, with 9 bases identical to TRBD1. CDR3 length equals 15 residues. J was trimmed by 1 base and V by 5 bases; bases with no gene match: 5. The germline CDR1 and CDR2 sequences are KGHSH and LQKENI. CDR3 DNA (partial): TGTGCCAGCTCAACGGGACAGGGCCCGAACACTGAA. It is translated as CASSTGQGPNTE. The entire CDR3 sequence reads CASSTGQGPNTEAFF.

A remark on this clone: The CDR3 end is not reached by the read, which stops 3 residues before it; the germline J gene fills it in. The rearrangement links TRBV18 to TRBJ2-4; 11 nucleotides agree with TRBD1. Germline lookup yields CDR1 KGHSH and CDR2 LQKENI. The CDR3 extends over 19 amino acids. CDR3 protein: CASSPLQPGTGGTSYGQYF. CDR3 DNA (partial): TGTGCCAGCTCACCATTACAACCTGGGACAGGGGGTACCTCCTATGGT.

With regard to this clone: The read is 3 residues too short to cover the CDR3 end, so that end is filled in from the germline J gene. This chain links TRBV6-1 with TRBJ2-2, with 7 bases aligning to TRBD1. The CDR3 is 18 residues long. Unmatched junction bases numbered 16, after V lost 2 bases and J lost 7 bases. Germline CDR1 and CDR2: MNHNS and SASEGT. CDR3 sequence reads: CASSERPLGRGKGGELFF. The sequenced CDR3 bases are TGTGCCAGCAGTGAACGGCCTTTGGGCAGGGGGAAGGGCGGGGAG.

As for this clone: Read coverage stops 3 residues before the CDR3 terminus; the germline J gene supplies the remainder. J is TRBJ1-2 and V is TRBV6-1; D not resolved. The CDR3 runs 15 residues. Trimming stripped 4 bases from V and 1 base from J, with 13 bases between. Germline loops: CDR1 MNHNS, CDR2 SASEGT. CDR3 sequence reads: CASSGLYVHNYGYTF. The part of the CDR3 DNA that was read is TGTGCCAGCAGTGGCCTCTATGTGCATAACTATGGC.

Details on this clone: Sequencing ends 3 residues short of the CDR3 end; the germline J gene provides the rest. The rearrangement joins TRBV12-5 to TRBJ2-1; D call uncertain. The CDR3 has 14 residues. Germline CDR1 LGHNT, CDR2 FRNRAP. V was clipped by 3 bases and J by 3 bases, with 9 bases between them. CDR3 sequence: CASGFPPHYNEQFF. CDR3 bases read: TGTGCTAGTGGTTTCCCCCCCCACTACAATGAG. The full variable domain, with the rest looked up from reference TRBV12-5 and TRBJ2-1, is DARVTQTPRHKVTEMGQEVTMRCQPILGHNTVFWYRQTMMQGLELLAYFRNRAPLDDSGMPKDRFSAEMPDATLATLKIQPSEPRDSAVYFCASGFPPHYNEQFFGPGTRLTVL.

In regard to this clone: The CDR3 extends 3 residues past the end of the read, so its final part is completed from the germline J gene. This chain links TRBV7-6 with TRBJ1-2; perhaps TRBD1 as D (6 bases). The CDR3 runs to 13 residues. Germline CDR1 is SGHVS and CDR2 is FNYEAQ. The CDR3 protein is CASSQTGAYDYTF. Partial CDR3 DNA: TGTGCCAGCAGCCAGACAGGCGCTTACGAC.

About this clone itself: With the read ending 3 residues before the CDR3 end, the germline J gene is used to fill in that end. The chain joins TRBV7-3 to TRBJ1-2; weak D call: TRBD1 (6 bases). The CDR3 runs 13 residues. V was pared by 5 bases and J by 1 base, with 8 bases between. The germline gives CDR1 SGHTA, CDR2 FQGTGA. The CDR3 bases that were read are TGTGCCAGCAGCCTCAGGGGTAACTATGGC. Protein product: CASSLRGNYG. The entire CDR3 protein is CASSLRGNYGYTF.

Remarks on this clone: The read finishes 3 residues shy of the CDR3 end, and the germline J gene is used to complete it. The chain joins TRBV2 to TRBJ1-3, with TRBD1 as a possible D gene (6 bases). Germline V gene lookup returns CDR1 SNHLY and CDR2 FYNNEI. CDR3 length: 15 residues. Trimming removed 2 bases from V and 4 bases from J, with 12 bases in between. CDR3 bases read: TGTGCCAGCAGTGAAACCAGGGGATACGGAAACACC. Its translation is CASSETRGYGNT. The entire CDR3 protein is CASSETRGYGNTIYF. The whole variable domain, remainder taken from reference TRBV2 and TRBJ1-3, is EPEVTQTPSHQVTQMGQEVILRCVPISNHLYFYWYRQILGQKVEFLVSFYNNEISEKSEIFDDQFSVERPDGSNFTLKIRSTKLEDSAMYFCASSETRGYGNTIYFGEGSWLTVV.

A remark on this clone: The missing CDR3 end, 3 residues past where the read stops, is filled in from the germline J gene. V is TRBV20-1 and J is TRBJ2-3; D is perhaps TRBD1 (6 bases). This CDR3 region has 15 residues. V lost 3 bases to trimming and J lost 4 bases, with 17 bases between them. Germline V gene lookup returns CDR1 DFQATT and CDR2 SNEGSKA (reference sequence). The CDR3 reads CSASSPVSGADTQYF. Partial CDR3 DNA: TGCAGTGCTAGTAGTCCAGTTTCAGGGGCAGATACG.